Listed below are T cell receptor beta chains from one sample, sequenced in a study of graft-versus-host responses after intestinal transplantation. Their cognate antigens are unknown. Data came from immunoSEQ multiplex PCR; TCRdb stores just in-frame clones and leaves some out. The repertoire holds about 150,000 clones, with around 90% as singletons. Here the sequenced sample was unstimulated CD4+ T cells sorted from spleen or lymph node cells, taken before intestinal transplant. The receptor source for this set is a human donor who received an intestinal transplant. The CDR3 runs from the conserved cysteine through the conserved F or W. The D gene is left open where the match is weak. Rows give clone size only sometimes, using once, few, many, or a class for an expanded clone.

>NA|TRBV18|TRBJ1-1|NA
TGTGCCAGCTCACCCCGTGAGAACACTGAAGCTTTCTTT
CASSPRENTEAFF
>once|TRBV5-4|TRBJ2-1|NA
TGTGCCAGCAGCTTGGATAGTTCCGTGTGGGATGAGCAGTTCTTC
CASSLDSSVWDEQFF
>NA|TRBV6-1|TRBJ1-3|NA
TGTGCCAGCAGTTTGGGAGCCGGAGAAAACACCATATATTTT
CASSLGAGENTIYF
>NA|TRBV6-5|TRBJ1-3|NA
TGTGCCAGCAGTCGCTGGAGAGCTGGAAACACCATATATTTT
CASSRWRAGNTIYF
>NA|TRBV28|TRBJ1-5|NA
TGTGCCAGCATAGGGAGCAATCAGCCCCAGCATTTT
CASIGSNQPQHF
>once|TRBV2|TRBJ2-1|TRBD1
TGTGCCAGCAGTTCCAGGGGGTTTGGCTCCTACAATGAGCAGTTCTTC
CASSSRGFGSYNEQFF
>NA|TRBV28|TRBJ2-3|TRBD2
TGTGCCAGCAGTTCCCCCGGACTAGCGGGAGGAGTTTATGTAGATACGCAGTATTTT
CASSSPGLAGGVYVDTQYF
>NA|TRBV12-5|TRBJ2-3|NA
TGTGCTAGTGGTTTGGACCGTACCCGCACAGATACGCAGTATTTT
CASGLDRTRTDTQYF
>NA|TRBV5-6|TRBJ1-5|TRBD1
TGTGCCAGCAGCAAGGACAGGGGTGGCAATCAGCCCCAGCATTTT
CASSKDRGGNQPQHF
>once|TRBV6-5|TRBJ2-5|NA
TGTGCCAGCAGCCCCCTGTTTCAACTGGAGACCCAGTACTTC
CASSPLFQLETQYF
>NA|TRBV5-1|TRBJ2-3|TRBD2
TGCGCCAGCAGCTTAAGTAGCGGGAGCACAGATACGCAGTATTTT
CASSLSSGSTDTQYF
>NA|TRBV5-1|TRBJ2-5|TRBD2
TGCGCCAGCAGCTTGGCAGCGGGAGGCTCGGAGGCCCAGTACTTC
CASSLAAGGSEAQYF
>once|TRBV28|TRBJ2-7|NA
TGTGCCAGCAGTTTATATGGAGCCTACGAGCAGTACTTC
CASSLYGAYEQYF
>once|TRBV5-4|TRBJ2-3|NA
TGTGCCAGCAGCCTGGGGGTCATCACAGATACGCAGTATTTT
CASSLGVITDTQYF
>NA|TRBV7-2|TRBJ2-7|TRBD2
TGTGCCAGCAGCCTAGGGGGACTAGCCCGCTACGAGCAGTACTTC
CASSLGGLARYEQYF
>once|TRBV7-3|TRBJ2-1|NA
TGTGCCAGCAGCTTAATTGGCGCGGCGGTGAATGAGCAGTTCTTC
CASSLIGAAVNEQFF
>NA|TRBV9|TRBJ2-7|NA
TGTGCCAGCAGCGTAGGGGTAGAAGGGGAGCAGTACTTC
CASSVGVEGEQYF
>NA|TRBV27|TRBJ1-5|TRBD1
TGTGCCAGCAGTGTTATTTGGGGTGGACAGGGCGATCAGCCCCAGCATTTT
CASSVIWGGQGDQPQHF
>NA|TRBV4-1|TRBJ1-2|TRBD1
TGCGCCAGCAGCCAAGAGCCCGGGACAGATTATGGCTACACCTTC
CASSQEPGTDYGYTF
>NA|TRBV30|TRBJ2-3|NA
TGTGCCTGGAGTCCCGGGGTAGATACGCAGTATTTT
CAWSPGVDTQYF
>NA|TRBV19|TRBJ2-5|TRBD1
TGTGCCAGTAGTATCTCGGGACAGGGGGCAGGGGAGACCCAGTACTTC
CASSISGQGAGETQYF
>NA|TRBV29-1|TRBJ1-2|NA
TGCAGCGCCTCGACAGGAATTGGCTACACCTTC
CSASTGIGYTF
>NA|TRBV6-5|TRBJ2-7|NA
TGTGCCAGCAGTTTCTCCCAGGACTTGTCCTACGAGCAGTACTTC
CASSFSQDLSYEQYF
>NA|TRBV18|TRBJ1-3|NA
TGTGCCAGCTCACCCCTCAGGGGAGGAGGAAACACCATATATTTT
CASSPLRGGGNTIYF
>NA|TRBV10-3|TRBJ2-1|TRBD2
TGTGCCATCAGTGCTTCTAGCGGACGCTACAATGAGCAGTTCTTC
CAISASSGRYNEQFF